This TCR beta chain was sequenced for a study of blood T cell repertoires in COVID-19. Whole-study context: Samples came from the United States, Italy and Spain, spanning acute and convalescent COVID-19.

Only one count was recorded for this clone. In the original analysis: Amplification of reference gene primers provided the estimated nucleated cell counts. Clones were sequenced by immunoSEQ multiplex PCR, and TCRdb holds only the in-frame ones, with some missing. V and J calls and clone size are given by that table; D and trimming were obtained from the DNA. The top ten hold less than 3.5% of the sample, which has about 300,000 clones, roughly 90% seen once. Unmatched junction bases numbered 7, after V lost 4 bases and J lost 5 bases. The CDR3 loop spans 15 amino acids. Germline V CDR1 and CDR2: LGHDT, YNNKEL (reference sequence).

V gene TRBV3-1 (or the pseudogene TRBV3-2) combines with J gene TRBJ2-5; 10 positions match TRBD2. Sample: PBMCs or T cells enriched from blood (not recorded which). The clonotype was recovered from a woman in her forties or fifties who had been exposed to COVID-19. CDR3: CASSLERGGRETQYF. CDR3 in DNA: TGTGCCAGCAGCCTCGAGCGGGGGGGCCGGGAGACCCAGTACTTC.